This TCR beta chain was identified during a study of cytomegalovirus exposure and HLA in healthy donors. Whole-study results and caveats: In a later analysis, HLA-C alleles had the fewest associated TCRs, DRB1 alleles the most. In a later analysis, TCR beta V- and J-gene trimming was associated with a missense DCLRE1C variant.

Germline CDR1 is SGDLS and CDR2 is YYNGEE. The CDR3 has 16 residues. Germline trimming cut 2 bases from V and 0 bases from J; bases unmatched to any gene: 5. Comments on this clone: As yet, its antigen is unknown.

The PCR ran on 60 Vbeta and 13 Jbeta primers. Measured with immunoSEQ multiplex PCR; TCRdb has only the in-frame clones, and not every one. This table has a few hundred thousand clones, about 80% appearing once. Specimen: PBMCs. The receptor's source is a woman in her fifties or sixties in good health and CMV-seropositive. V and J are TRBV9 and TRBJ2-1, with 7 bases aligning to TRBD2. The CDR3 sequence: CASSVTSTSSYNEQFF. CDR3 coding DNA: TGTGCCAGCAGCGTGACTAGCACGAGCTCCTACAATGAGCAGTTCTTC.